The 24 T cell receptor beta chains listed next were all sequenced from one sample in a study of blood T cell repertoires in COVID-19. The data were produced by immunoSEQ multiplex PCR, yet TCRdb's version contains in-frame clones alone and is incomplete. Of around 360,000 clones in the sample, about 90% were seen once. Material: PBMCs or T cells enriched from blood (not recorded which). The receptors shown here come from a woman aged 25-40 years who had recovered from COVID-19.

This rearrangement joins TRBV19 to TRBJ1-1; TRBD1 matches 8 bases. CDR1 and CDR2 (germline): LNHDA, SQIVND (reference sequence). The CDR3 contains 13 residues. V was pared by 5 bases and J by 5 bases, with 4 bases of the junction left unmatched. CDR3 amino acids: CASSLTGDTEAFF. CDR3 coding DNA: TGTGCCAGTAGTTTGACAGGGGATACTGAAGCTTTCTTT.

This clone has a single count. The CDR3 spells CASSLTGGRNEQFF. The CDR3 nucleotides are TGTGCCAGCAGCTTAACAGGGGGCAGGAATGAGCAGTTCTTC. This chain uses TRBV5-8 with TRBJ2-1; TRBD1 agrees at 9 bases. Trimming at V came to 2 bases and at J to 7 bases, leaving 4 bases not matched to a gene. CDR1 SGHTS and CDR2 YDEGEE come from the germline V gene. The CDR3 has 14 amino acids.

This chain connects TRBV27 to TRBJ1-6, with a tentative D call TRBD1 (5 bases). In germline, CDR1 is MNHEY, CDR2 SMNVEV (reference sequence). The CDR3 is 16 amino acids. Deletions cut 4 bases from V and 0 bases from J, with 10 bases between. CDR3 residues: CASSSRQSSYNSPLHF. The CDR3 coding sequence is TGTGCCAGCAGTTCCCGACAGAGCTCCTATAATTCACCCCTCCACTTT.

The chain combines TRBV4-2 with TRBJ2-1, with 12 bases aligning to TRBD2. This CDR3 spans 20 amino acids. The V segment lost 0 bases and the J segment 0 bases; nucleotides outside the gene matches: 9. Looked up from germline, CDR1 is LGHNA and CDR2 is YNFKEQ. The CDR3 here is CASSQEIWTSGVSSYNEQFF. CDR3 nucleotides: TGTGCCAGCAGCCAAGAAATCTGGACTAGCGGGGTAAGCTCCTACAATGAGCAGTTCTTC.

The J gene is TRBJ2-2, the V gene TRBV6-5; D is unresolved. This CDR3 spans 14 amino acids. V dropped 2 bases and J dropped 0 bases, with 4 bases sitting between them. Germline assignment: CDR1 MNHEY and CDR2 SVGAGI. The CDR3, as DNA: TGTGCCAGCAGTTACGACACGAACACCGGGGAGCTGTTTTTT. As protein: CASSYDTNTGELFF.

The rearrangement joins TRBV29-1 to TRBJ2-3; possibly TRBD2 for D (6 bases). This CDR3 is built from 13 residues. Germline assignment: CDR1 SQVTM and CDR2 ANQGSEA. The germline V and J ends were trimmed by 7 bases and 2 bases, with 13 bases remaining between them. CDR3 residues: CSAQEGLTDTQYF. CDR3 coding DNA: TGCAGCGCCCAGGAGGGACTCACAGATACGCAGTATTTT.

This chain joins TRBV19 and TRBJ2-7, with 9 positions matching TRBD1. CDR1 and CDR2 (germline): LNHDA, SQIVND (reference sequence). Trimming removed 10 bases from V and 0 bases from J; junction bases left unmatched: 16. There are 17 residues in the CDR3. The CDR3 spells CATRGRGQGLHSYEQYF. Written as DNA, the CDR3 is TGTGCCACCCGGGGCCGGGGACAGGGCTTACACTCCTACGAGCAGTACTTC.

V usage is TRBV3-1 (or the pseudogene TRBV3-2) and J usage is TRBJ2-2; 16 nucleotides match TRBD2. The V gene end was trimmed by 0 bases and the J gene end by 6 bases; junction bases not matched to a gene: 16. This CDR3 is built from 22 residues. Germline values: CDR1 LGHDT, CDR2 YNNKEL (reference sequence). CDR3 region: CASSQDHRLGLAGGNRSGELFF. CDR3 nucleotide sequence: TGTGCCAGCAGCCAAGATCATCGGCTGGGACTAGCGGGGGGGAATCGTTCCGGGGAGCTGTTTTTT.

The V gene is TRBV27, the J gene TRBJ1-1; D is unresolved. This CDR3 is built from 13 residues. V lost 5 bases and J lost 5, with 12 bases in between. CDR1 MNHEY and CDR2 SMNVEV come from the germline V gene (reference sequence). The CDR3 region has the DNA TGTGCCAGCAGTAGCTATCCGGGGACTGAAGCTTTCTTT. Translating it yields CASSSYPGTEAFF.

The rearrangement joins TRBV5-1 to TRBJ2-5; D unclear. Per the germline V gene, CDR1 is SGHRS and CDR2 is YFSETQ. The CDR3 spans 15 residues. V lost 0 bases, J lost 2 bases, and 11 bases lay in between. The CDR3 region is CASSLGSLNQETQYF. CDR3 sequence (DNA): TGCGCCAGCAGCTTGGGTTCTTTAAATCAAGAGACCCAGTACTTC.

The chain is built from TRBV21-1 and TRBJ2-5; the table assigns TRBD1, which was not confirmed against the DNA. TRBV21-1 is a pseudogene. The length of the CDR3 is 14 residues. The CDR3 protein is CASSGQREQETQYF. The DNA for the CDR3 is TGTGCCAGCAGCGGACAGCGTGAACAAGAGACCCAGTACTTC.

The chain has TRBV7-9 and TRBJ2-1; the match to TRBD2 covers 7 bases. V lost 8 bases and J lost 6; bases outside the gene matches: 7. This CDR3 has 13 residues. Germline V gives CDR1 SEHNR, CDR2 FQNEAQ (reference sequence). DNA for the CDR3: TGTGCCAGCGGACGACAGCGGGGCAATGAGCAGTTCTTC. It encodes CASGRQRGNEQFF.

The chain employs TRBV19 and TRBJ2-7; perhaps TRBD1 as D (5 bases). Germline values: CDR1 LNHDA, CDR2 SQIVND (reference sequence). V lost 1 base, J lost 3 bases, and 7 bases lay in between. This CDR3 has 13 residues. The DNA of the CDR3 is TGTGCCAGTAGTATAGTTACAGGCTACGAGCAGTACTTC. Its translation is CASSIVTGYEQYF.

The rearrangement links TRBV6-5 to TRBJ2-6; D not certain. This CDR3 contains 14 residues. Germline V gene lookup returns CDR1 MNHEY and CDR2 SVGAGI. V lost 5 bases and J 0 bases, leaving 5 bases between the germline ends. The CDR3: CASSKSSGANVLTF. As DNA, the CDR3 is TGTGCCAGCAGTAAGAGCTCTGGGGCCAACGTCCTGACTTTC.

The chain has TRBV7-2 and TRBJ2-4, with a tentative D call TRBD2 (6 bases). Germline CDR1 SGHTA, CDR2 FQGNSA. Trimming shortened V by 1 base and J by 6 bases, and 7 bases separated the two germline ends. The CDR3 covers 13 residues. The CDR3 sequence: CASSLEEGNIQYF. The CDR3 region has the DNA TGTGCCAGCAGCTTAGAGGAGGGAAACATTCAGTACTTC.

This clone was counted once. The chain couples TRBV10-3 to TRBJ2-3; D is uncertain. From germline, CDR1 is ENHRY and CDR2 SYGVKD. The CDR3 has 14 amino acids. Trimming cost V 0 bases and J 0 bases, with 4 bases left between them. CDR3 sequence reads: CAISESRSTDTQYF. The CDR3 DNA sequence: TGTGCCATCAGTGAGTCGAGGAGCACAGATACGCAGTATTTT.

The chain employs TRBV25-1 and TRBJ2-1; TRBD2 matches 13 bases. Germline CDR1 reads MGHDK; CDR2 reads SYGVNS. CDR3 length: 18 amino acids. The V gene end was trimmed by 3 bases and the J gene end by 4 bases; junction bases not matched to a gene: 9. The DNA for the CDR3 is TGTGCCAGCAGTGATCCCTCCGTGACTAGCGGGAGGTACAATGAGCAGTTCTTC. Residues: CASSDPSVTSGRYNEQFF.

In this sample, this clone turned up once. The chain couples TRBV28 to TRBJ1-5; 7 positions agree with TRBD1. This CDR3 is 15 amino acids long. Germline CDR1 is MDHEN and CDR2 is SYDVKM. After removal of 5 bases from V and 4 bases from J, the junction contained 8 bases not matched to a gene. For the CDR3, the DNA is TGTGCCAGCAGTCTCGCAACAGGGGTGAATCAGCCCCAGCATTTT. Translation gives CASSLATGVNQPQHF.

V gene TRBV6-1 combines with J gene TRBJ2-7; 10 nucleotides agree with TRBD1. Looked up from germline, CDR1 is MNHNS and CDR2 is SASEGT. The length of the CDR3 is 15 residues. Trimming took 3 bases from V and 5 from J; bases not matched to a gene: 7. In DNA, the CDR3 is TGTGCCAGCAGTGATCCGGGACAGGGGAGCAACGAGCAGTACTTC. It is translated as CASSDPGQGSNEQYF.

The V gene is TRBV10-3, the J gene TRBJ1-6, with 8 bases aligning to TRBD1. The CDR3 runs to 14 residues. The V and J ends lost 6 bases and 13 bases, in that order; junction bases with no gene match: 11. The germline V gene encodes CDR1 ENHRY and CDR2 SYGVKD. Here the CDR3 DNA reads TGTGCCATCAGGGAAGACAGGGGCCGGATTCCCCTCCACTTT. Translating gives CAIREDRGRIPLHF.

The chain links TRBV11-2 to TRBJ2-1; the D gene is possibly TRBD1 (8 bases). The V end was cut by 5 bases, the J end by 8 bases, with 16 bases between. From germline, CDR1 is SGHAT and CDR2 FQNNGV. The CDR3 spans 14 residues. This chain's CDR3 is CASSPWTGRDEQFF. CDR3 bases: TGTGCCAGCAGCCCTTGGACAGGGAGGGATGAGCAGTTCTTC.

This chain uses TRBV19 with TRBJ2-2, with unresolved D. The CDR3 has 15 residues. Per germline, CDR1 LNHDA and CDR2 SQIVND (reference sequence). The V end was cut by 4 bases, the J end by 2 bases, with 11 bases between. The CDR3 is CASSNPLTNTGELFF. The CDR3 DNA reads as TGTGCCAGTAGTAACCCCCTGACTAACACCGGGGAGCTGTTTTTT.

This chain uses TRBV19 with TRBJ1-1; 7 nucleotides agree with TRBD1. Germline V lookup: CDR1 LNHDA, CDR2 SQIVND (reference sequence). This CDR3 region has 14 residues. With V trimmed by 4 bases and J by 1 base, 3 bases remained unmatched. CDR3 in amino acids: CASSTRTGNTEAFF. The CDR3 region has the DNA TGTGCCAGTAGTACTCGGACAGGGAACACTGAAGCTTTCTTT.

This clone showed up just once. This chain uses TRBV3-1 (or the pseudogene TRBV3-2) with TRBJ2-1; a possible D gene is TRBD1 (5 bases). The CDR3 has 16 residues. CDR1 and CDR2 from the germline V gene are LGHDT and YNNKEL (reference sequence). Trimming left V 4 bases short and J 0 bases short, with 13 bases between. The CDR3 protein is CASSRSTVSSYNEQFF. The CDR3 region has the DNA TGTGCCAGCAGCCGATCGACAGTTTCCTCCTACAATGAGCAGTTCTTC.